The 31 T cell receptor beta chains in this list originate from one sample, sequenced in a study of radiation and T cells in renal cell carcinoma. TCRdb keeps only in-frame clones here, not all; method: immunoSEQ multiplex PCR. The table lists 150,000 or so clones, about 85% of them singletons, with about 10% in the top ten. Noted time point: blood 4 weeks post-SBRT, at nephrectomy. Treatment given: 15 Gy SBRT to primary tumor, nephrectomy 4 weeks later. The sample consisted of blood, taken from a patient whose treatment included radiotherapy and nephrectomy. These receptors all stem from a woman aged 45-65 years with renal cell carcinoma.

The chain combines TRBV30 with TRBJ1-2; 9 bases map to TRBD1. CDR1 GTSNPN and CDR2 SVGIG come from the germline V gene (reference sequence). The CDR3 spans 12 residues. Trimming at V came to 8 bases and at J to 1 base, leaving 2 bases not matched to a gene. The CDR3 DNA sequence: TGTGCCCGGACAGGGGATAACTATGGCTACACCTTC. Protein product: CARTGDNYGYTF. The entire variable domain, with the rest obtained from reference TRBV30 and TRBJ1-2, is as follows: SQTIHQWPATLVQPVGSPLSLECTVEGTSNPNLYWYRQAAGRGLQLLFYSVGIGQISSEVPQNLSASRPQDRQFILSSKKLLLSDSGFYLCARTGDNYGYTFGSGTRLTVV.

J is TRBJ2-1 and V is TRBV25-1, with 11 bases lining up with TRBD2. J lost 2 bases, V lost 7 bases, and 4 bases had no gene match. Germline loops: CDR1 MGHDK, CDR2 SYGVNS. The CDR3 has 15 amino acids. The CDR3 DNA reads TGTGCCAGCATAACTAGCGGGGGCCCCTACAATGAGCAGTTCTTC. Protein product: CASITSGGPYNEQFF.

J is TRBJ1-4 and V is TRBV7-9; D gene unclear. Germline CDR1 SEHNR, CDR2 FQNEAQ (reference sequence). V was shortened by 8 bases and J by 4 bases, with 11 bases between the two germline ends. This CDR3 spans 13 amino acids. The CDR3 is CASAEFYNEKLFF. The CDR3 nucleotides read TGTGCCAGCGCGGAGTTCTATAATGAAAAACTGTTTTTT.

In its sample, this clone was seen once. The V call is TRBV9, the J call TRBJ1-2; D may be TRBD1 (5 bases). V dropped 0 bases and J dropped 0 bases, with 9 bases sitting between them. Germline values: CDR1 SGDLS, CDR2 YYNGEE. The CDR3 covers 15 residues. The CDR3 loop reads CASSVAPGPNYGYTF. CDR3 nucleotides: TGTGCCAGCAGCGTAGCCCCGGGACCTAACTATGGCTACACCTTC.

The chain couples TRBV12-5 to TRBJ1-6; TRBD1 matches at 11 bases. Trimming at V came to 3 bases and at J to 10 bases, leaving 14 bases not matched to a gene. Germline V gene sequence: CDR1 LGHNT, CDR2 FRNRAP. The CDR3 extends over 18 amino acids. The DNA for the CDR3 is TGTGCTAGTGGTTTCCTCGAAAAGGGGACAGGGGGACACTCACCCCTCCACTTT. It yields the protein CASGFLEKGTGGHSPLHF.

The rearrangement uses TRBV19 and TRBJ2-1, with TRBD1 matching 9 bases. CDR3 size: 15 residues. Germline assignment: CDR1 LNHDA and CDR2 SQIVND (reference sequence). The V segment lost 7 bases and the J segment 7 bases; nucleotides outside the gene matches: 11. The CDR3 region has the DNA TGTGCCAGTACCGATCCGGGACAGGGAGGAAATGAGCAGTTCTTC. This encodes CASTDPGQGGNEQFF. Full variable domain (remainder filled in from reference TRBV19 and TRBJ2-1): DGGITQSPKYLFRKEGQNVTLSCEQNLNHDAMYWYRQDPGQGLRLIYYSQIVNDFQKGDIAEGYSVSREKKESFPLTVTSAQKNPTAFYLCASTDPGQGGNEQFFGPGTRLTVL.

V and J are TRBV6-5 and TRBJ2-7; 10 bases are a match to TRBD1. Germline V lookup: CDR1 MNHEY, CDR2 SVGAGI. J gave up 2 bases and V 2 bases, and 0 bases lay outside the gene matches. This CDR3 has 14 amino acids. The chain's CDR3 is CASSYGQGAYEQYF. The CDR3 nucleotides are TGTGCCAGCAGTTACGGACAGGGGGCCTACGAGCAGTACTTC.

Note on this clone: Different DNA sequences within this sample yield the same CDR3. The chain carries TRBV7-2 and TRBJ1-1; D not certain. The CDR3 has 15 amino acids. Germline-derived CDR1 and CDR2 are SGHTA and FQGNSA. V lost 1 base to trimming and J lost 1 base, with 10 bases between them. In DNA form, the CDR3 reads TGTGCCAGCAGCTTAGTAGTGGGGTCGAACACTGAAGCTTTCTTT. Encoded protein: CASSLVVGSNTEAFF.

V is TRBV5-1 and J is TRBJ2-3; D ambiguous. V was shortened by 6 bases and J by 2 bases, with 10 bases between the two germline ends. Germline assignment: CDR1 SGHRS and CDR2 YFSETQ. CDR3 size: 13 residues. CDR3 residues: CASKLTFTDTQYF. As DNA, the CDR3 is TGCGCCAGCAAATTGACCTTCACAGATACGCAGTATTTT. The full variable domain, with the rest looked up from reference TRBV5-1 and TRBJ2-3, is KAGVTQTPRYLIKTRGQQVTLSCSPISGHRSVSWYQQTPGQGLQFLFEYFSETQRNKGNFPGRFSGRQFSNSRSEMNVSTLELGDSALYLCASKLTFTDTQYFGPGTRLTVL.

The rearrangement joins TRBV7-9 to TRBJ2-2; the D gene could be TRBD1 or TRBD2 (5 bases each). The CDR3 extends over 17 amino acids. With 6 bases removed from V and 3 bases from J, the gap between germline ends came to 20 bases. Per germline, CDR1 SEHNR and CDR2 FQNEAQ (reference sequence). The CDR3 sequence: CASRHMINRGDTGELFF. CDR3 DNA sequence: TGTGCCAGCAGACACATGATCAATCGAGGGGACACCGGGGAGCTGTTTTTT. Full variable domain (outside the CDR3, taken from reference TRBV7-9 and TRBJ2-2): DTGVSQNPRHKITKRGQNVTFRCDPISEHNRLYWYRQTLGQGPEFLTYFQNEAQLEKSRLLSDRFSAERPKGSFSTLEIQRTEQGDSAMYLCASRHMINRGDTGELFFGEGSRLTVL.

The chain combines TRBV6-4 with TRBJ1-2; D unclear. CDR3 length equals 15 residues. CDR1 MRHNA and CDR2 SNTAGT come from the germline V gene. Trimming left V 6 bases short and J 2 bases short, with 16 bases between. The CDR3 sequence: CASRPFGDRNYGYTF. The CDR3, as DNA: TGTGCCAGCAGACCCTTTGGGGATAGAAACTATGGCTACACCTTC.

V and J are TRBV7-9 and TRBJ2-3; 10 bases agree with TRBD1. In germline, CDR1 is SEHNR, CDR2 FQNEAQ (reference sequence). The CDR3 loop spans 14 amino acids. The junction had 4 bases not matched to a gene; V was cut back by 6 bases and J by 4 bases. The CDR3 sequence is CASRADRGPDTQYF. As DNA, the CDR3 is TGTGCCAGCAGGGCTGACAGGGGGCCAGATACGCAGTATTTT. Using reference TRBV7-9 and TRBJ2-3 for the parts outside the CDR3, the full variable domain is DTGVSQNPRHKITKRGQNVTFRCDPISEHNRLYWYRQTLGQGPEFLTYFQNEAQLEKSRLLSDRFSAERPKGSFSTLEIQRTEQGDSAMYLCASRADRGPDTQYFGPGTRLTVL.

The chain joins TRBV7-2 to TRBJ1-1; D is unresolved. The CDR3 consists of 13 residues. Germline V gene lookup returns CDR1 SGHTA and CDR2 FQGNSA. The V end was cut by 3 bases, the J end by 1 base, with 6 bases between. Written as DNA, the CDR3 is TGTGCCAGCAGCTTCAGTGCGAACACTGAAGCTTTCTTT. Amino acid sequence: CASSFSANTEAFF.

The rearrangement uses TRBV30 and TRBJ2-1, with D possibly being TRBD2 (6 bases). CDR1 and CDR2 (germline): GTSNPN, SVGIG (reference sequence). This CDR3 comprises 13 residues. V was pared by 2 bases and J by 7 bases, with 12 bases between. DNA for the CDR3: TGTGCCTGGAGTAAAAACGCGGGGAATGAGCAGTTCTTC. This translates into CAWSKNAGNEQFF.

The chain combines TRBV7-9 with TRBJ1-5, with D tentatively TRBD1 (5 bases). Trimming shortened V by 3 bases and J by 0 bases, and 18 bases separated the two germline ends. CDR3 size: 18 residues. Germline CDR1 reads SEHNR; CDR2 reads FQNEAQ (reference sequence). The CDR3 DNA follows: TGTGCCAGCAGCTTCTGGGGCACGGGGACCTATAGCAATCAGCCCCAGCATTTT. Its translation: CASSFWGTGTYSNQPQHF.

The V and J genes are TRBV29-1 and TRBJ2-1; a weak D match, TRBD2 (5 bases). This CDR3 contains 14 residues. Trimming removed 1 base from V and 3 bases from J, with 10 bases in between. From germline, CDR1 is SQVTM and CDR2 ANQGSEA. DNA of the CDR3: TGCAGCGTTGAAGGGAGGACGGTCTACAATGAGCAGTTCTTC. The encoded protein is CSVEGRTVYNEQFF.

Here the CDR3 DNA reads TGTGCCAGCAGCTTGGGGGGAGCAACTAATGAAAAACTGTTTTTT. Its translation is CASSLGGATNEKLFF. This sequence joins TRBV5-4 and TRBJ1-4, with unresolved D. CDR1 and CDR2 from the germline V gene are SGHNT and YYREEE (reference sequence). The CDR3 extends over 15 amino acids. The ends were cut back, 0 bases at V and 0 bases at J, with 6 bases in the middle.

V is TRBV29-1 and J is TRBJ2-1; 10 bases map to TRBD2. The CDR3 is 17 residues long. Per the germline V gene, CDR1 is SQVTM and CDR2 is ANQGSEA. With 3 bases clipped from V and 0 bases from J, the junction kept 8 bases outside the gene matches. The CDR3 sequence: CSVDTSGASSSYNEQFF. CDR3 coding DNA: TGCAGCGTTGACACTAGCGGGGCTTCAAGCTCCTACAATGAGCAGTTCTTC.

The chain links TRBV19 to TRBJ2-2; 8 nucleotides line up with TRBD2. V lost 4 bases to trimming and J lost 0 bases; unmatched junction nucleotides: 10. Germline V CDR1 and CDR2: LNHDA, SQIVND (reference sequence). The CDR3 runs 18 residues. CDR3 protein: CASSNSGLGGANTGELFF. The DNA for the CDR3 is TGTGCCAGTAGTAACTCGGGACTAGGGGGGGCGAACACCGGGGAGCTGTTTTTT.

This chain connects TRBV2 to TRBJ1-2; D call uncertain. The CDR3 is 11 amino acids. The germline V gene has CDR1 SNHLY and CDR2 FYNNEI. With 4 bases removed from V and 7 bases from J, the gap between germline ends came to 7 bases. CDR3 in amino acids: CASSVEFGYTF. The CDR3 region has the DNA TGTGCCAGCAGTGTGGAATTTGGCTACACCTTC.

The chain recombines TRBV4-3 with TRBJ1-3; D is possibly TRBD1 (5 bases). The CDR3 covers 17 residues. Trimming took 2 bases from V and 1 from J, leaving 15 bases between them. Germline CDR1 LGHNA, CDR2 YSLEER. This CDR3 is CASSQNGGVGSGNTIYF. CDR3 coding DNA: TGCGCCAGCAGCCAAAACGGGGGGGTCGGTTCTGGAAACACCATATATTTT.

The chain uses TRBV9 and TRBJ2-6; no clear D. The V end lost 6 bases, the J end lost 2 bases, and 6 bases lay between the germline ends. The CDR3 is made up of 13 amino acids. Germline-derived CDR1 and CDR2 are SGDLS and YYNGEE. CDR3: CASTRTGANVLTF. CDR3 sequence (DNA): TGTGCCAGCACCCGGACTGGGGCCAACGTCCTGACTTTC.

The CDR3 nucleotides are TGTGCCAGCAGCGTGGAAGGCAGCCTACGAGGGCAGTACTTC. Translated: CASSVEGSLRGQYF. The rearrangement joins TRBV9 to TRBJ2-7; D remains unclear. CDR1 SGDLS and CDR2 YYNGEE come from the germline V gene. V lost 2 bases to trimming and J lost 9 bases, with 18 bases between them. The CDR3 spans 14 residues. Filled out from reference TRBV9 and TRBJ2-7, the complete variable domain reads DSGVTQTPKHLITATGQRVTLRCSPRSGDLSVYWYQQSLDQGLQFLIQYYNGEERAKGNILERFSAQQFPDLHSELNLSSLELGDSALYFCASSVEGSLRGQYFGPGTRLTVT.

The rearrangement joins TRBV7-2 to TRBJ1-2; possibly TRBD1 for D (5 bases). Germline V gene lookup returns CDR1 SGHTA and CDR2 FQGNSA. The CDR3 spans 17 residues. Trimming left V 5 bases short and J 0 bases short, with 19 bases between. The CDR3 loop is CASSTMGGIQSNYGYTF. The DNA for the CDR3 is TGTGCCAGCAGCACAATGGGGGGGATACAATCTAACTATGGCTACACCTTC.

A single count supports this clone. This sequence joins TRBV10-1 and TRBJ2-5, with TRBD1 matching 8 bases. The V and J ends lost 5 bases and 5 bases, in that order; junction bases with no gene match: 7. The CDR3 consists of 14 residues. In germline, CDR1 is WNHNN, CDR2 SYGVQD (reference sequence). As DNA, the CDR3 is TGCGCCAGCAGTACAGACAGGGGCGGGGAGACCCAGTACTTC. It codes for CASSTDRGGETQYF.

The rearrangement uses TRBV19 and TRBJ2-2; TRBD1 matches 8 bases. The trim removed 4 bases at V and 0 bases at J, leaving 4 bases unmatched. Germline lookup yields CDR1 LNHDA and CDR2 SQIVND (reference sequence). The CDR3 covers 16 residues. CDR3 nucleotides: TGTGCCAGTAGTAGACAGGGGTCAGCGAACACCGGGGAGCTGTTTTTT. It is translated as CASSRQGSANTGELFF.

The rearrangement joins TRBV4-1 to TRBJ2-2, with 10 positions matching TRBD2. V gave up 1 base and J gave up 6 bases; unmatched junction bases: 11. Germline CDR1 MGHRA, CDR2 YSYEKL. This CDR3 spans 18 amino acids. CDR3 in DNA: TGCGCCAGCAGCCAAGTCCCCTACCAGCGGGGGGGCCCCGGGGAGCTGTTTTTT. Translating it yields CASSQVPYQRGGPGELFF.

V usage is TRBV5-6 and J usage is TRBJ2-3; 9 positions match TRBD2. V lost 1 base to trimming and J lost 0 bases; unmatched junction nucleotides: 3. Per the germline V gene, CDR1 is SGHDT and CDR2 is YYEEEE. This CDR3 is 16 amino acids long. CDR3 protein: CASSLRLAGSTDTQYF. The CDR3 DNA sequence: TGTGCCAGCAGCTTGCGGCTAGCGGGGAGCACAGATACGCAGTATTTT.

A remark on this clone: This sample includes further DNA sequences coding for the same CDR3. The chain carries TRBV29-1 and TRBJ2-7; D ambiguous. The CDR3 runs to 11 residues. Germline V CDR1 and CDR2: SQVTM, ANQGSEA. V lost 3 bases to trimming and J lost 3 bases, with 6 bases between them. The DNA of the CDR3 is TGCAGCGTTGAGGGAAGCTACGAGCAGTACTTC. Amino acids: CSVEGSYEQYF.

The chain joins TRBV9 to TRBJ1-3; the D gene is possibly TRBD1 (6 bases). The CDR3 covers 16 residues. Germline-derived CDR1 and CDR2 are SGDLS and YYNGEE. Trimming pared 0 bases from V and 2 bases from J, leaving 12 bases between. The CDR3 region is CASSVVGGLTGNTIYF. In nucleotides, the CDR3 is TGTGCCAGCAGCGTAGTAGGGGGGCTAACTGGAAACACCATATATTTT.

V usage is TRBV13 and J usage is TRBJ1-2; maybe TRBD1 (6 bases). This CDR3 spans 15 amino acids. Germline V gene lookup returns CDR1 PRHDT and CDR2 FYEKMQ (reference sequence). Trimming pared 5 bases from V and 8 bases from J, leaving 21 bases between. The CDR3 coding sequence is TGTGCCAGCAGCCAAAACGCTGAACAGGGATACGGCTACACCTTC. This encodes CASSQNAEQGYGYTF.